What follows is one TCR beta chain and its context. At least ten counts were recorded for this clonotype. What antigen it recognizes has not been identified. Base quality data are lacking; no much larger clone is found one base away. The library was built by means of 5' RACE. Reads for this sample came from an Illumina HiSeq 2500. A second PCR of roughly 6 to 12 cycles was performed with a sample-barcoded 5' primer and a J-beta primer mix. Each TCR beta cDNA molecule received a unique molecular identifier from a template-switch 5' adaptor carrying 12 random nucleotides. Each sample yielded at least 3 million CDR3-containing paired-end reads. All of the RNA was converted into first-strand cDNA using the Mint cDNA synthesis kit, with a TRBC-specific oligonucleotide serving as the primer. Following uracil-DNA glycosylase treatment, all cDNA underwent a first 18-cycle PCR with the universal primers M1SS and BC2_uni_R. In the source study's methods: For normalization, 1 million high-quality reads, each with a distinct molecular identifier, were randomly selected from each sample. Reads sharing molecular identifiers were discarded rather than binned into consensus sequences. MiTCR, run with a Q25 quality threshold and the strictest error-elimination algorithm, handled CDR3 identification, clonotype clustering and error correction. A nonparametric unseen species model with Euler transformation was used to estimate a lower bound on total TCR beta diversity. TCRdb reran the public reads through fastp at Q25 and MiXCR, keeping productive beta chains. Rows with one shared CDR3 protein collapse into an entry with the most common genes and DNA. TCRdb, not the authors, supplied the V and J calls. This sample holds 800,000 to 950,000 distinct CDR3 sequences; 35% to 40% were observed only once. The ten largest clones represent around 13% of the sample.

Trimming removed 6 bases from V and 0 bases from J, leaving 9 bases between the germline ends. The CDR3 goes from the cysteine to the phenylalanine over 15 residues. Just CDR3 DNA is preserved here, 45 bases in frame from base 1. CDR1 and CDR2, looked up from the germline V gene, are SNHLY and FYNNEI. These data originate in a study of blood T cells in healthy people across ages (dated by TCRdb to between 2014 and 2016). For the study in its entirety: In model experiments, template switching captured about one uniquely barcoded TCR beta cDNA molecule for every two T cells. The study measured age-related changes in TCR beta repertoire diversity using deep sequencing normalized with unique cDNA molecular identifiers. The donors were split into four age groups: young (average about 16 years), middle-aged (roughly 42), aged (roughly 60) and long-lived (under 85). To avoid experimental bias, donors of different ages were randomly spread across the sequencing lanes. Using the same blood draw, the study looked at two additional independent replicas of 1 million unique cDNA reads for two donors, one aged 18 to 30 and the other aged 80 or older. Paper-wide results and their limitations: Because profiling used bulk unsorted PBMCs, naive and antigen-experienced compartments could not be compared conclusively. The long-lived group showed more naive CD4+ T cells, fewer expanded clones and increased TCR diversity than the aged group, suggesting age selection. Donor CMV infection status was unknown, potentially confounding age-related changes in expanded clonotypes. There was a strong correlation between observed TCR beta diversity and the percentage of naive T cells measured by flow cytometry. Total diversity estimates from one million sequenced T cells were considered lower bounds and underestimates. Observed TCR beta diversity per million T cells fell roughly linearly with age, and a significant reduction was already apparent by age around 44.

Donors were approximately 42 systemically healthy Caucasian individuals from Russia aged roughly 6 to 90 years. Each donor gave 8 to 10 milliliters of peripheral blood, collected into EDTA-treated Vacutainer tubes. PBMCs were isolated by Ficoll-Paque density-gradient centrifugation, with at least 7 million obtained per sample. Trizol reagent was used to extract total RNA from the PBMCs, yielding at least 5 micrograms per sample. The percentages of naive CD45RAhigh/CD27high T cells were determined by flow cytometry on a PBMC aliquot from every donor. The receptor was isolated from a man aged 18-30 years in good health. The sample was blood. The chain is encoded by TRBV2 joined to TRBJ2-6; the D gene lacks a confident call. The DNA is TGTGCCAGCAGACCCGACATCTCTGGGGCCAACGTCCTGACTTTC. Its protein product is CASRPDISGANVLTF.